Each of the 26 T cell receptor beta chains below was sequenced from the same sample in a study of neoadjuvant anti-PD-1 for oral cavity cancer. Generated by immunoSEQ multiplex PCR, the TCRdb table keeps only in-frame clones and is missing some. The data hold roughly 13,000 clones, with roughly two thirds observed a single time. The sequencing used PBMCs, collected before nivolumab (anti-PD-1) treatment. These receptors came from a person aged 40 to 85 with oral cavity squamous cell carcinoma.

This clone was observed a few times. V gene TRBV6-5 combines with J gene TRBJ1-1, with D perhaps TRBD1 (6 bases). CDR1 is MNHEY and CDR2 is SVGAGI in the germline V gene. The CDR3 is 14 amino acids. Trimming cost V 1 base and J 3 bases, with 9 bases left between them. CDR3 in DNA: TGTGCCAGCAGTTACTTCAGGGGTGACACTGAAGCTTTCTTT. This encodes CASSYFRGDTEAFF.

This clone was counted only a few times. The genes are TRBV5-6 and TRBJ2-7, with 9 bases lining up with TRBD1. The CDR3 sequence is 16 residues long. In germline, CDR1 is SGHDT, CDR2 YYEEEE. V lost 2 bases, J lost 5 bases, and 11 bases stayed unmatched. CDR3 in DNA: TGTGCCAGCAGCTTTGGAACCGGGACAGGGTATGACGAGCAGTACTTC. This translates into CASSFGTGTGYDEQYF.

This clone was detected once. The chain uses TRBV10-3 and TRBJ1-5; TRBD1 agrees at 7 bases. V was clipped by 5 bases and J by 5 bases; unmatched bases: 3. The CDR3 covers 13 residues. Germline values: CDR1 ENHRY, CDR2 SYGVKD. In DNA form, the CDR3 reads TGTGCCATCAGTTGGGACAGCTATCAGCCCCAGCATTTT. Translated, it gives CAISWDSYQPQHF.

V gene TRBV29-1 combines with J gene TRBJ1-2, with 9 bases matching TRBD1. Germline CDR1 and CDR2: SQVTM and ANQGSEA. V gave up 7 bases and J gave up 4 bases; unmatched junction bases: 7. This CDR3 is 13 amino acids long. This chain's CDR3 is CSAPTGGAYGYTF. Here the CDR3 DNA reads TGCAGCGCCCCGACAGGGGGAGCCTATGGCTACACCTTC.

The V call is TRBV30, the J call TRBJ2-7, with D possibly TRBD2 on 5 matching bases. V was clipped by 3 bases and J by 0 bases, with 12 bases between them. Germline V gene sequence: CDR1 GTSNPN, CDR2 SVGIG (reference sequence). The CDR3 loop spans 14 amino acids. Here the CDR3 reads CAWRPGLYSYEQYF. The CDR3 DNA reads as TGTGCCTGGAGACCCGGACTTTACTCCTACGAGCAGTACTTC.

The gene calls are TRBV7-2 and TRBJ2-5; 9 bases agree with TRBD1. Germline lookup yields CDR1 SGHTA and CDR2 FQGNSA. This CDR3 contains 15 residues. V shed 1 base, J shed 7 bases, and the junction held 7 bases outside the gene matches. The CDR3: CASSLEGTGWGTQYF. In DNA, the CDR3 is TGTGCCAGCAGCTTAGAGGGGACAGGGTGGGGGACCCAGTACTTC.

The V and J genes are TRBV30 and TRBJ2-5; 7 bases are a match to TRBD2. The ends lost 2 bases at V and 2 bases at J; junction bases unmatched: 14. The length of the CDR3 is 17 residues. The germline V gene encodes CDR1 GTSNPN and CDR2 SVGIG (reference sequence). CDR3 region: CAWSSGRAGKGQETQYF. CDR3 bases: TGTGCCTGGAGTTCGGGGCGAGCGGGAAAGGGTCAAGAGACCCAGTACTTC.

The chain uses TRBV6-6 and TRBJ2-3; 10 positions agree with TRBD2. The CDR3 sequence is 15 residues long. The germline CDR1 and CDR2 sequences are MNHNY and SVGAGI (reference sequence). V dropped 2 bases and J dropped 1; count of bases not matched to a gene: 0. In DNA form, the CDR3 reads TGTGCCAGCAGTTACGGGACTAGCGGCACAGATACGCAGTATTTT. Translation: CASSYGTSGTDTQYF.

The chain links TRBV5-1 to TRBJ1-5; no clear D gene. This CDR3 comprises 12 residues. The V end lost 2 bases, the J end lost 9 bases, and 9 bases lay between the germline ends. Germline CDR1 is SGHRS and CDR2 is YFSETQ. CDR3 protein: CASSLGEGPQHF. DNA of the CDR3: TGCGCCAGCAGCTTAGGCGAGGGGCCCCAGCATTTT.

The rearrangement joins TRBV7-9 to TRBJ1-1, with D possibly being TRBD1 (5 bases). V shed 5 bases and J shed 1 base, with 17 bases lying between them. Germline V gives CDR1 SEHNR, CDR2 FQNEAQ (reference sequence). The CDR3 extends over 16 amino acids. The CDR3 bases are TGTGCCAGCAGCCCCCGTACACGGGGGGGGAACACTGAAGCTTTCTTT. Translating it yields CASSPRTRGGNTEAFF.

The rearrangement joins TRBV10-2 to TRBJ1-6, with D possibly being TRBD1 (6 bases). Germline V gene lookup returns CDR1 WSHSY and CDR2 SAAADI. Trimming took off 8 bases at V and 4 bases at J, with 24 bases between the two ends. The CDR3 extends over 18 amino acids. This CDR3 is CASVGAGDAGSYNSPLHF. DNA for the CDR3: TGCGCCAGCGTGGGGGCGGGGGACGCGGGGAGTTATAATTCACCCCTCCACTTT.

The V call is TRBV29-1, the J call TRBJ1-1; D is perhaps TRBD1 (5 bases). Trimming left V 0 bases short and J 6 bases short, with 20 bases between. CDR1 SQVTM and CDR2 ANQGSEA come from the germline V gene. This CDR3 region has 16 residues. In DNA, the CDR3 is TGCAGCGTTGAAGACCCTGCCTCGCCCAGGGCTTCTGAAGCTTTCTTT. Translation gives CSVEDPASPRASEAFF.

The J gene is TRBJ2-7, the V gene TRBV11-2, with D perhaps TRBD1 or TRBD2 (5 bases each). The CDR3 is made up of 15 amino acids. The V gene's germline CDR1 is SGHAT and CDR2 FQNNGV. Trimming pared 6 bases from V and 4 bases from J, leaving 19 bases between. The CDR3 sequence: CASRKYRDPKYEQYF. The CDR3 nucleotides read TGTGCCAGCAGAAAGTACCGGGACCCAAAGTACGAGCAGTACTTC.

The chain recombines TRBV6-5 with TRBJ2-5; TRBD1 matches at 9 bases. The CDR3 spans 16 residues. V was clipped by 1 base and J by 5 bases; unmatched bases: 8. CDR1 MNHEY and CDR2 SVGAGI come from the germline V gene. The CDR3: CASSYFGTGRSETQYF. The CDR3 DNA reads TGTGCCAGCAGTTACTTTGGGACAGGGAGGAGCGAGACCCAGTACTTC.

V gene TRBV29-1 combines with J gene TRBJ2-7; D gene ambiguous. V dropped 2 bases and J dropped 0 bases, with 8 bases sitting between them. This CDR3 has 13 residues. From germline, CDR1 is SQVTM and CDR2 ANQGSEA. CDR3 sequence (DNA): TGCAGCGTTGAACGCCTGAGCTCCTACGAGCAGTACTTC. Its translation: CSVERLSSYEQYF.

The V call is TRBV27, the J call TRBJ2-7, with 7 bases that match TRBD2. Germline CDR1 reads MNHEY; CDR2 reads SMNVEV (reference sequence). The CDR3 runs 15 residues. Trimming took 4 bases from V and 4 from J; bases not matched to a gene: 10. The CDR3 protein is CASSSPGGSPYEQYF. The CDR3 DNA sequence: TGTGCCAGCAGTTCCCCTGGCGGGAGTCCGTACGAGCAGTACTTC.

The rearrangement links TRBV10-2 to TRBJ2-5; D is perhaps TRBD1 (5 bases). V lost 3 bases and J lost 5, with 10 bases in between. Looked up from germline, CDR1 is WSHSY and CDR2 is SAAADI. CDR3 size: 13 residues. CDR3 in DNA: TGCGCCAGCAGTGAACAGGACGGTGAGACCCAGTACTTC. Its translation: CASSEQDGETQYF.

CDR3 sequence reads: CASSSPSGRETGELFF. The DNA of the CDR3 is TGTGCCAGCAGTTCTCCTAGCGGGAGGGAGACCGGGGAGCTGTTTTTT. The rearrangement uses TRBV7-6 and TRBJ2-2, with 12 bases fitting TRBD2. The CDR3 runs 16 residues. V lost 6 bases and J lost 5; bases outside the gene matches: 7. Germline CDR1 is SGHVS and CDR2 is FNYEAQ. Supplemented by reference TRBV7-6 and TRBJ2-2, the full variable domain reads GAGVSQSPRYKVTKRGQDVALRCDPISGHVSLYWYRQALGQGPEFLTYFNYEAQQDKSGLPNDRFSAERPEGSISTLTIQRTEQRDSAMYRCASSSPSGRETGELFFGEGSRLTVL.

The V call is TRBV19, the J call TRBJ1-1, with D possibly TRBD1 on 5 matching bases. This CDR3 has 13 amino acids. The germline CDR1 and CDR2 sequences are LNHDA and SQIVND (reference sequence). V was pared by 4 bases and J by 6 bases, with 12 bases between. The CDR3 here is CASSTWDGSEAFF. DNA for the CDR3: TGTGCCAGTAGTACCTGGGACGGCTCTGAAGCTTTCTTT.

The V gene is TRBV28, the J gene TRBJ2-4, with TRBD2 matching over 8 bases. Trimming at V came to 10 bases and at J to 1 base, leaving 6 bases not matched to a gene. CDR3 length: 14 amino acids. The germline CDR1 and CDR2 sequences are MDHEN and SYDVKM. CDR3: CATAGGGAKNIQYF. CDR3 sequence (DNA): TGTGCCACCGCTGGCGGGGGGGCCAAAAACATTCAGTACTTC.

This chain uses TRBV28 with TRBJ2-3, with 9 bases identical to TRBD1. Germline V lookup: CDR1 MDHEN, CDR2 SYDVKM. The CDR3 loop spans 13 amino acids. V lost 5 bases, J lost 4 bases, and 1 base stayed unmatched. In DNA form, the CDR3 reads TGTGCCAGCAGTCGGACAGGGGCAGATACGCAGTATTTT. Amino acids: CASSRTGADTQYF.

The sample holds a few counts of this clone. The J gene is TRBJ2-1, the V gene TRBV27, with 15 positions matching TRBD2. J gave up 9 bases and V 3 bases, and 6 bases lay outside the gene matches. This CDR3 is built from 16 residues. The germline V gene has CDR1 MNHEY and CDR2 SMNVEV (reference sequence). In DNA form, the CDR3 reads TGTGCCAGCAGTTTTTGGACTAGCGGGAGGGCCGGTGAGCAGTTCTTC. This codes for CASSFWTSGRAGEQFF.

J is TRBJ2-7 and V is TRBV7-9; 7 bases line up with TRBD1. This CDR3 spans 15 amino acids. Germline CDR1 SEHNR, CDR2 FQNEAQ (reference sequence). Trimming took 4 bases from V and 7 from J; bases not matched to a gene: 13. The CDR3 nucleotides read TGTGCCAGCAGCTCCCGGGGTAGGGGGCTGGATGAGCAGTACTTC. The encoded protein is CASSSRGRGLDEQYF.

The rearrangement uses TRBV5-1 and TRBJ1-1, with D possibly TRBD1 on 6 matching bases. Between the trimmed V and J ends, which lost 4 bases and 1 base, there was a span of 11 bases. Germline values: CDR1 SGHRS, CDR2 YFSETQ. This CDR3 region has 14 residues. The CDR3 protein is CASSPSTGNTEAFF. The CDR3 bases are TGCGCCAGCAGCCCCTCGACAGGGAACACTGAAGCTTTCTTT. Looking up the rest from reference TRBV5-1 and TRBJ1-1 gives the full variable domain: KAGVTQTPRYLIKTRGQQVTLSCSPISGHRSVSWYQQTPGQGLQFLFEYFSETQRNKGNFPGRFSGRQFSNSRSEMNVSTLELGDSALYLCASSPSTGNTEAFFGQGTRLTVV.

The chain links TRBV5-8 to TRBJ2-1; tentatively, D is TRBD1 (5 bases). Between the trimmed V and J ends, which lost 2 bases and 3 bases, there was a span of 15 bases. CDR1 SGHTS and CDR2 YDEGEE come from the germline V gene. The CDR3 is 16 residues long. The CDR3 spells CASSLRRGARYNEQFF. DNA for the CDR3: TGTGCCAGCAGCTTACGAAGGGGCGCTCGCTACAATGAGCAGTTCTTC.

The V call is TRBV7-2, the J call TRBJ2-4; no firm D call. CDR1 is SGHTA and CDR2 is FQGNSA in the germline V gene. The CDR3 totals 14 residues. Trimming stripped 2 bases from V and 9 bases from J, with 14 bases between. The CDR3 DNA follows: TGTGCCAGCAGCTTAAATTCTGTAGGTCTCATTCAGTACTTC. Encoded protein: CASSLNSVGLIQYF. Drawing the rest from reference TRBV7-2 and TRBJ2-4, the complete variable domain is GAGVSQSPSNKVTEKGKDVELRCDPISGHTALYWYRQSLGQGLEFLIYFQGNSAPDKSGLPSDRFSAERTGGSVSTLTIQRTQQEDSAVYLCASSLNSVGLIQYFGAGTRLSVL.